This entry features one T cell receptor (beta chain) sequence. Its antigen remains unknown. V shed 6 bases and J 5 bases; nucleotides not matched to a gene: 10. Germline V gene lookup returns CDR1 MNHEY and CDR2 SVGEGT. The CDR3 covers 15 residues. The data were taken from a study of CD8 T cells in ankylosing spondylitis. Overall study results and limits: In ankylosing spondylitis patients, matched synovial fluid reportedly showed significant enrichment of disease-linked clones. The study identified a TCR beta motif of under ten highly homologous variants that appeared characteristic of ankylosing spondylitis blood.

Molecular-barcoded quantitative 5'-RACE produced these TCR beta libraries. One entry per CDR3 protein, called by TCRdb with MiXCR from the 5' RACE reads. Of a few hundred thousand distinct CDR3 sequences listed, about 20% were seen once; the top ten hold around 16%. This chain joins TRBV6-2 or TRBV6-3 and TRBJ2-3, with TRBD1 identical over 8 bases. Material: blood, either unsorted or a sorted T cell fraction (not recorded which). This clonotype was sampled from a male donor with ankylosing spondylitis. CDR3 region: CASSNYRGYRDTQYF. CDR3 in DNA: TGTGCCAGCAGCAATTACAGGGGGTATAGAGATACGCAGTATTTT.